The 18 T cell receptor beta chains listed next were all sequenced from one sample in a study of identical twins. TCRdb processed the 5' RACE reads anew with MiXCR; each CDR3 protein has one entry. This sample carries approximately 20,000 distinct CDR3 sequences, approximately 70% of them seen once, and the ten largest clones take 5% to 7%. The material sequenced was memory (CD45RO+) T cells sorted from blood. The receptors were sampled from a woman aged 18-30 years in good health. This table probably holds off-target reads from a library built for another chain.

This chain connects TRBV12-3 or TRBV12-4 to TRBJ2-1; tentative D call: TRBD1 (6 bases). V lost 9 bases, J lost 0 bases, and 9 bases lay in between. The CDR3 has 13 residues. CDR3 region: CASQGSSYNEQFF. DNA of the CDR3: TGTGCCAGTCAGGGGAGCTCCTACAATGAGCAGTTCTTC.

The CDR3 spells CASSEVLRSGTYEQYF. The CDR3 DNA sequence: TGTGCCAGCAGTGAAGTCCTGCGAAGCGGCACCTACGAGCAGTACTTC. The chain has TRBV2 and TRBJ2-7, with D perhaps matching TRBD2 (5 bases). The germline V gene encodes CDR1 SNHLY and CDR2 FYNNEI. The CDR3 totals 16 residues. V was trimmed by 1 base and J by 2 bases, leaving 15 bases between them.

CDR3 DNA sequence: TGCGCCAGCAGCTTTTGGACTAGCGGGGCCGGGGAGCTGTTTTTT. It codes for CASSFWTSGAGELFF. The V gene is TRBV5-1, the J gene TRBJ2-2; 12 positions agree with TRBD2. V shed 2 bases, J shed 6 bases, and the junction held 2 bases outside the gene matches. This CDR3 has 15 amino acids. Germline CDR1 reads SGHRS; CDR2 reads YFSETQ.

The CDR3: CATSRVFQDGISYEQYF. Written as DNA, the CDR3 is TGTGCCACCAGCAGAGTTTTCCAGGACGGCATTTCCTACGAGCAGTACTTC. The chain carries TRBV15 and TRBJ2-7; D is uncertain. CDR3 length: 17 residues. V was pared by 1 base and J by 1 base, with 17 bases between. Germline values: CDR1 LNHNV, CDR2 YYDKDF (reference sequence).

In its sample, this clonotype was seen a few times. The rearrangement uses TRBV20-1 and TRBJ2-7; TRBD2 aligns across 8 bases. Germline assignment: CDR1 DFQATT and CDR2 SNEGSKA (reference sequence). Trimming removed 7 bases from V and 4 bases from J; junction bases left unmatched: 9. This CDR3 contains 13 residues. This CDR3 reads CSVQRELGYEQYF. CDR3 bases: TGCAGTGTCCAGCGGGAGTTGGGATACGAGCAGTACTTC.

This rearrangement joins TRBV11-2 to TRBJ1-1, with D uncertain. The germline gives CDR1 SGHAT, CDR2 FQNNGV. The V end was cut by 5 bases, the J end by 6 bases, with 13 bases between. The CDR3 extends over 13 amino acids. CDR3 nucleotides: TGTGCCAGCAGCCCCCCCGGGAGGGCTGAAGCTTTCTTT. Translation gives CASSPPGRAEAFF. Using reference TRBV11-2 and TRBJ1-1 for the parts outside the CDR3, the full variable domain is EAGVAQSPRYKIIEKRQSVAFWCNPISGHATLYWYQQILGQGPKLLIQFQNNGVVDDSQLPKDRFSAERLKGVDSTLKIQPAKLEDSAVYLCASSPPGRAEAFFGQGTRLTVV.

The chain carries TRBV6-1 and TRBJ2-2; D is unresolved. From germline, CDR1 is MNHNS and CDR2 SASEGT. The CDR3 contains 13 residues. Trimming removed 3 bases at V and 3 bases at J, with 5 bases between. DNA for the CDR3: TGTGCCAGCAGTGACCCTTACACCGGGGAGCTGTTTTTT. Translated: CASSDPYTGELFF.

This clonotype was counted once. The CDR3 sequence is CASSRDSGSIGTQYF. As DNA, the CDR3 is TGCGCCAGCTCCCGAGATAGCGGGAGTATTGGTACGCAGTATTTT. The gene calls are TRBV23-1 and TRBJ2-3, with 9 positions matching TRBD2. TRBV23-1 falls under the ORF class, with uncertain function. This CDR3 contains 15 residues. V lost 8 bases, J lost 8 bases, and 14 bases stayed unmatched.

This chain connects TRBV20-1 to TRBJ1-2; D gene unclear. Trimming removed 3 bases at V and 5 bases at J, with 19 bases between. There are 15 residues in the CDR3. From germline, CDR1 is DFQATT and CDR2 SNEGSKA (reference sequence). The CDR3 region is CSARSRGGQHYGYTF. The CDR3 region has the DNA TGCAGTGCTAGGAGCCGCGGCGGGCAGCATTATGGCTACACCTTC.

The chain has TRBV7-2 and TRBJ2-2, with 9 bases fitting TRBD2. Unmatched junction bases numbered 5, after V lost 1 base and J lost 5 bases. The germline CDR1 and CDR2 sequences are SGHTA and FQGNSA. This CDR3 region has 16 residues. The CDR3 DNA is TGTGCCAGCAGCTTAGTTGCGGGAGGGAATACCGGGGAGCTGTTTTTT. Encoded protein: CASSLVAGGNTGELFF.

This clonotype turned up a few times. The V call is TRBV18, the J call TRBJ2-5; 8 bases align to TRBD2. This CDR3 spans 16 amino acids. V gave up 0 bases and J gave up 0 bases; unmatched junction bases: 3. Germline V CDR1 and CDR2: KGHSH, LQKENI. This chain's CDR3 is CASSPPPSGYQETQYF. The CDR3 DNA is TGTGCCAGCTCACCACCGCCTAGCGGGTACCAAGAGACCCAGTACTTC.

This chain links TRBV19 with TRBJ2-3; 11 nucleotides line up with TRBD2. J was trimmed by 4 bases and V by 5 bases; bases with no gene match: 8. Germline CDR1 reads LNHDA; CDR2 reads SQIVND (reference sequence). The CDR3 extends over 16 amino acids. CDR3 region: CASSDIAGGPSDTQYF. The CDR3 coding sequence is TGTGCCAGTAGTGATATAGCGGGAGGGCCGTCAGATACGCAGTATTTT.

The chain has TRBV6-2 or TRBV6-3 and TRBJ2-7; TRBD2 matches 8 bases. This CDR3 contains 14 residues. Trimming removed 7 bases from V and 5 bases from J; junction bases left unmatched: 10. Germline values: CDR1 MNHEY, CDR2 SVGEGT. CDR3 in amino acids: CASIQAGVGDEQYF. In DNA form, the CDR3 reads TGTGCCAGCATCCAAGCGGGAGTTGGCGACGAGCAGTACTTC.

V gene TRBV2 combines with J gene TRBJ2-7, with D unclear. V was cut by 4 bases and J by 3 bases, with 10 bases left in between. The V gene's germline CDR1 is SNHLY and CDR2 FYNNEI. This CDR3 has 13 residues. The CDR3: CASSGGSLYEQYF. In nucleotides, the CDR3 is TGTGCCAGCAGTGGAGGCAGCCTCTACGAGCAGTACTTC.

The chain recombines TRBV29-1 with TRBJ2-1; 10 positions match TRBD2. Germline V gives CDR1 SQVTM, CDR2 ANQGSEA. V lost 5 bases, J lost 7 bases, and 8 bases stayed unmatched. This CDR3 region has 14 residues. CDR3 loop: CSVSSGRAGNEQFF. CDR3 nucleotide sequence: TGCAGCGTTTCCAGCGGGAGGGCGGGGAATGAGCAGTTCTTC.

This chain joins TRBV13 and TRBJ2-3; TRBD2 agrees at 12 bases. Losses at the gene ends were 8 bases for V and 4 bases for J; bases not matched to a gene: 1. Germline V CDR1 and CDR2: PRHDT, FYEKMQ (reference sequence). This CDR3 has 13 amino acids. The CDR3 region is CASGLAGPDTQYF. The CDR3 nucleotides are TGTGCCAGCGGACTAGCGGGACCAGATACGCAGTATTTT.

The chain uses TRBV28 and TRBJ2-2, with TRBD2 identical over 11 bases. V dropped 2 bases and J dropped 0; count of bases not matched to a gene: 5. The CDR3 sequence is 18 residues long. Germline assignment: CDR1 MDHEN and CDR2 SYDVKM. The CDR3 loop reads CASSLTTSGNPNTGELFF. In DNA, the CDR3 is TGTGCCAGCAGTTTAACGACTAGCGGGAACCCGAACACCGGGGAGCTGTTTTTT. The variable domain in full, completed from reference TRBV28 and TRBJ2-2, reads DVKVTQSSRYLVKRTGEKVFLECVQDMDHENMFWYRQDPGLGLRLIYFSYDVKMKEKGDIPEGYSVSREKKERFSLILESASTNQTSMYLCASSLTTSGNPNTGELFFGEGSRLTVL.

The V gene is TRBV2, the J gene TRBJ2-5; D is undetermined. From germline, CDR1 is SNHLY and CDR2 FYNNEI. CDR3 length: 14 residues. Trimming took off 6 bases at V and 1 base at J, with 12 bases between the two ends. The CDR3 DNA follows: TGTGCCAGCAGCCCAAACCCAGTCCAAGAGACCCAGTACTTC. Translating it yields CASSPNPVQETQYF.